The present T cell receptor beta chain was sequenced within a study of beta chain features in type 1 diabetes. To note about this clone: Its antigen is unidentified.

Expressed TCRB transcripts got sequenced, as all isolated RNA was reverse transcribed. The table came from immunoSEQ multiplex PCR; TCRdb's copy has only in-frame clones and leaves some out. The repertoire holds about 340,000 clones, with roughly 13% as singletons. Findings of the study overall: Across patients, naive, central memory and Treg TCRB repertoires exhibited apparently greater similarity than was observed across healthy donors. Moderately but significantly shorter TCRB CDR3s were found in Type 1 diabetes patients in all four CD4+ subsets.

The V and J ends lost 5 bases and 10 bases respectively, with 21 bases between them. The CDR3 sequence is 14 residues long. Germline CDR1 and CDR2: SGHTA and FQGTGA. Sequences were obtained from naive CD4+ T cells from blood. The origin of this receptor is a woman aged 18-29 years with type 1 diabetes. V gene TRBV7-3 combines with J gene TRBJ2-7, with a weak D call TRBD2 (6 bases). Written as DNA, the CDR3 is TGTGCCAGCAGCCCCCGCATAGCGGCTGGGGAACAGTACTTC. Amino acids: CASSPRIAAGEQYF.